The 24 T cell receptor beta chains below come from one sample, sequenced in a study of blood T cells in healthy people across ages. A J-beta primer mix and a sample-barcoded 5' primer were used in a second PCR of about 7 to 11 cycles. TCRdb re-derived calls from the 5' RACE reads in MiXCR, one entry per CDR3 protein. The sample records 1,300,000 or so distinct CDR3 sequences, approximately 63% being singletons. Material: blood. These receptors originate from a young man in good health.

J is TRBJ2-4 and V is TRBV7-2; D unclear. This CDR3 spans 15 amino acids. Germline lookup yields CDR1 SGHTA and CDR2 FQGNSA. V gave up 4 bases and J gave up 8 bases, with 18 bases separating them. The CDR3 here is CTSSSLPPPQDIQYF. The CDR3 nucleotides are TGTACCAGCAGCTCACTCCCCCCGCCCCAAGACATTCAGTACTTC. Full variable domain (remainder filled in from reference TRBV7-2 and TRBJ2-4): GAGVSQSPSNKVTEKGKDVELRCDPISGHTALYWYRQSLGQGLEFLIYFQGNSAPDKSGLPSDRFSAERTGGSVSTLTIQRTQQEDSAVYLCTSSSLPPPQDIQYFGAGTRLSVL.

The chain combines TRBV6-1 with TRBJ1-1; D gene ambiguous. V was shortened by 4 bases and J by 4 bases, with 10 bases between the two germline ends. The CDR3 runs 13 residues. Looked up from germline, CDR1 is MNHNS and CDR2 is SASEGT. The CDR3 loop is CASSAKFGTEAFF. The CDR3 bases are TGTGCCAGCAGTGCTAAGTTTGGCACTGAAGCTTTCTTT.

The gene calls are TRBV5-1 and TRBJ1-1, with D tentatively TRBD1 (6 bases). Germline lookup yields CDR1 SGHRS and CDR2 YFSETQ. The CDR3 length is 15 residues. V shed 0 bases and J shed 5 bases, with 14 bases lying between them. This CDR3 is CASSLAVGARTEAFF. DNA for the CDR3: TGCGCCAGCAGCTTGGCCGTGGGGGCGAGGACTGAAGCTTTCTTT. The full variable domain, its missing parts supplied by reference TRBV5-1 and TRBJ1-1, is KAGVTQTPRYLIKTRGQQVTLSCSPISGHRSVSWYQQTPGQGLQFLFEYFSETQRNKGNFPGRFSGRQFSNSRSEMNVSTLELGDSALYLCASSLAVGARTEAFFGQGTRLTVV.

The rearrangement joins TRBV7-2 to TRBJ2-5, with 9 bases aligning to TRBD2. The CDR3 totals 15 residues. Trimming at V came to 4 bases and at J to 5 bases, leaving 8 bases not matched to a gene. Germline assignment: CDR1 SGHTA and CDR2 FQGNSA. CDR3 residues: CASSWAGGDKETQYF. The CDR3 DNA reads TGTGCCAGCAGCTGGGCGGGAGGGGACAAGGAGACCCAGTACTTC.

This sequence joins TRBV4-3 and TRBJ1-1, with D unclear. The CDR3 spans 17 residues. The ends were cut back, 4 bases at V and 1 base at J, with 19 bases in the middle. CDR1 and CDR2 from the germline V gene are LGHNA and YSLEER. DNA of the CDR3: TGCGCCAGCAGCCCGACGGAACCAACGAGCGGGAACACTGAAGCTTTCTTT. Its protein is CASSPTEPTSGNTEAFF.

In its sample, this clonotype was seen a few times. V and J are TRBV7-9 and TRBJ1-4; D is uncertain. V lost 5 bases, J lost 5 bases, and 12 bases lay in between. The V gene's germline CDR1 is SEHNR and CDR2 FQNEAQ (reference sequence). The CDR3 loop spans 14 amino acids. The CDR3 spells CASSPKGPNEKLFF. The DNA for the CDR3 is TGTGCCAGCAGCCCCAAAGGTCCGAATGAAAAACTGTTTTTT.

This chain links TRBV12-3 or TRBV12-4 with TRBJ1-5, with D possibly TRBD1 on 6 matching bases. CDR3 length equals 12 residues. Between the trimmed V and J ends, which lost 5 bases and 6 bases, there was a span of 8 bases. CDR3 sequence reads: CASSGGGQPQHF. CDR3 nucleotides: TGTGCCAGCAGTGGAGGGGGTCAGCCCCAGCATTTT.

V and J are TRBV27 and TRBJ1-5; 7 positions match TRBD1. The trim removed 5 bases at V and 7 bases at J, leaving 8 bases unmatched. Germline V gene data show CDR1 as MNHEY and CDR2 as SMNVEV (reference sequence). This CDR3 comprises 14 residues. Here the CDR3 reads CASSPRQGVQPQHF. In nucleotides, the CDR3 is TGTGCCAGCAGTCCTAGACAGGGTGTACAGCCCCAGCATTTT.

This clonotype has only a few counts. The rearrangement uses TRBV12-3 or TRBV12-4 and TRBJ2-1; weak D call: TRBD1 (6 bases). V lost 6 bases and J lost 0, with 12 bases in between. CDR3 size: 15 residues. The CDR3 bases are TGTGCCAGCAGACGACAGGACAGCTCCTACAATGAGCAGTTCTTC. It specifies CASRRQDSSYNEQFF.

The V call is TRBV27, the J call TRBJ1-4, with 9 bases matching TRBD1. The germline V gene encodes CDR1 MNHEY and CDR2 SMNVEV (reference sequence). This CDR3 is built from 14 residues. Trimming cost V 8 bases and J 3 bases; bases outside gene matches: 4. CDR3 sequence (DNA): TGTGCCAGCGGGGGACAGGGCTCTAATGAAAAACTGTTTTTT. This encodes CASGGQGSNEKLFF.

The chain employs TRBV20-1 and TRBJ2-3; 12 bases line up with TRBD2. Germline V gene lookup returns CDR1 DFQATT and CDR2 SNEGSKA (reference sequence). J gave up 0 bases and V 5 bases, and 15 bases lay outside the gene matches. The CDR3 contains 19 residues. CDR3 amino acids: CSAGGFGLAGGVSTDTQYF. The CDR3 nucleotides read TGCAGTGCTGGAGGATTCGGGCTAGCGGGAGGGGTTAGCACAGATACGCAGTATTTT.

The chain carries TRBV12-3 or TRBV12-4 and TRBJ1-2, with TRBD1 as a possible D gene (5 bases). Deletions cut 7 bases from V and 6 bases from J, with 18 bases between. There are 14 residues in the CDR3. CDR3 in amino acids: CASNWGGRMNGYTF. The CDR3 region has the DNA TGTGCCAGCAACTGGGGGGGTAGGATGAATGGCTACACCTTC.

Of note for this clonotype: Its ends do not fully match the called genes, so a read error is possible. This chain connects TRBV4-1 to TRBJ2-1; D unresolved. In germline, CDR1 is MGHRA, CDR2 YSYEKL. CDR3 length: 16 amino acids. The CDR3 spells CACSQVNLVSYNEQFF. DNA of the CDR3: TGCGCCTGCAGCCAAGTTAATCTAGTCTCCTACAATGAGCAGTTCTTC.

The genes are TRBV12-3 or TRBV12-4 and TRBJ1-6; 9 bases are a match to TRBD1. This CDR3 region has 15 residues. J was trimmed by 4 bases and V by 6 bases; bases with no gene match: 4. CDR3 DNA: TGTGCCAGCAGGATCGGACAGGGGTATAATTCACCCCTCCACTTT. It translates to CASRIGQGYNSPLHF.

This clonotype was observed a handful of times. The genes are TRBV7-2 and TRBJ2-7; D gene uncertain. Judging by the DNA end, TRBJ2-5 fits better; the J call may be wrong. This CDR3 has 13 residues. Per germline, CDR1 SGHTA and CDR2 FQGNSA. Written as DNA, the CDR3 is TGTGCCAGCAGCTTAGTTGTTTGGGAGACCCAGTACTTC. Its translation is CASSLVVWETQYF.

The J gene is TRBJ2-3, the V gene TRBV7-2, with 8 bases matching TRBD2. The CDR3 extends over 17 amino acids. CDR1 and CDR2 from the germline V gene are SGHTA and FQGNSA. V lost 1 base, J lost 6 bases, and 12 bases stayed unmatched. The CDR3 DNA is TGTGCCAGCAGCTTAGAAGTTTACAGCGGGGGCTCGGATACGCAGTATTTT. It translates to CASSLEVYSGGSDTQYF.

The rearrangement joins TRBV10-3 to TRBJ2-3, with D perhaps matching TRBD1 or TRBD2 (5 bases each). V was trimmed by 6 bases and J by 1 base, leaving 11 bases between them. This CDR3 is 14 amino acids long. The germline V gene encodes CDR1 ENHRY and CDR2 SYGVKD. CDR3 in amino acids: CAIRPGPRTDTQYF. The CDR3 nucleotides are TGTGCCATCAGACCGGGACCCCGCACAGATACGCAGTATTTT.

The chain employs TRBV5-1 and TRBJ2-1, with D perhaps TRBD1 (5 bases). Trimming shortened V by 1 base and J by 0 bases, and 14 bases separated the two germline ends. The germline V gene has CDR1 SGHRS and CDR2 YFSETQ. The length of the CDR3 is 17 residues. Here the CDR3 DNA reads TGCGCCAGCAGCTTGAATGACAGAATTAGCTCCTACAATGAGCAGTTCTTC. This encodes CASSLNDRISSYNEQFF.

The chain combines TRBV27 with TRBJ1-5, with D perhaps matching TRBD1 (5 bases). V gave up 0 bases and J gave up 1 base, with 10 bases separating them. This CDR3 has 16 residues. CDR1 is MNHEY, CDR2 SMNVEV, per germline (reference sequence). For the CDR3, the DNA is TGTGCCAGCAGTTTATCGGGCAGGGCAAGCAATCAGCCCCAGCATTTT. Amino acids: CASSLSGRASNQPQHF.

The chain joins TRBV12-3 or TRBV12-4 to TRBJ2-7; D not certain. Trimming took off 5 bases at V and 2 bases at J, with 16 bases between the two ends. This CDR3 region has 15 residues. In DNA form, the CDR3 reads TGTGCCAGCAGTCCACCAGCTATGGGGACCTACGAGCAGTACTTC. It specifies CASSPPAMGTYEQYF.

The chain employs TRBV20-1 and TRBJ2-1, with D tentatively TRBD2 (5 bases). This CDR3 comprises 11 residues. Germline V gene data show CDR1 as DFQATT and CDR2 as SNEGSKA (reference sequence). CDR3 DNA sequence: TGCAGCCTCGGACTTATCAATGAGCAGTTCTTC. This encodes CSLGLINEQFF.

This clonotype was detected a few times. This CDR3 reads CASSAQGGNTEAFF. CDR3 coding DNA: TGCGCCAGCAGCGCACAGGGGGGGAACACTGAAGCTTTCTTT. The chain employs TRBV5-1 and TRBJ1-1; 8 nucleotides align to TRBD1. The V gene end was trimmed by 4 bases and the J gene end by 1 base; junction bases not matched to a gene: 3. The germline V gene has CDR1 SGHRS and CDR2 YFSETQ. The CDR3 spans 14 residues.

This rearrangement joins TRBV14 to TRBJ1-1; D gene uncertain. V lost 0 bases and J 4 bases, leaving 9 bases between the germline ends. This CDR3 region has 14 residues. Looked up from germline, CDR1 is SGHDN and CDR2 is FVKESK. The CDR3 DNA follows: TGTGCCAGCAGCCAAGAGATGGTGGCCACTGAAGCTTTCTTT. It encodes CASSQEMVATEAFF.

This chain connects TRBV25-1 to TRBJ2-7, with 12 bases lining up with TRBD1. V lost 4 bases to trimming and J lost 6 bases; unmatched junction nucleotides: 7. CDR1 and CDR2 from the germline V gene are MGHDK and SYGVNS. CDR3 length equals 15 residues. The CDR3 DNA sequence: TGTGCCAGCAGTGTCGCCGGGACAGGGGGCACCGAGCAGTACTTC. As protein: CASSVAGTGGTEQYF.